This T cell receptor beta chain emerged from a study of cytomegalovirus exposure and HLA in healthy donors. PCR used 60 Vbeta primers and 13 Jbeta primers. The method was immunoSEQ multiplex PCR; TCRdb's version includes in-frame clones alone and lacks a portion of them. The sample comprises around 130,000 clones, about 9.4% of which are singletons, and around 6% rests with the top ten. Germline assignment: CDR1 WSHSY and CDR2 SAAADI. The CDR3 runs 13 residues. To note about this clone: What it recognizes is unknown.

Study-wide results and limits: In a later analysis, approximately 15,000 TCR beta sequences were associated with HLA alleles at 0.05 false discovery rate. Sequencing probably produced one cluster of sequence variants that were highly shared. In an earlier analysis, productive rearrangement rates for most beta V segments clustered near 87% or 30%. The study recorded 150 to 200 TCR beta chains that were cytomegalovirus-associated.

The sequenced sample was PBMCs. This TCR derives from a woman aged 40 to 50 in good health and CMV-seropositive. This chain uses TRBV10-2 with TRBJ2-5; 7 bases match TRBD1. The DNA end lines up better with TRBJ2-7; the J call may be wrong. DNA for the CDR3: TGCGCCAGCAGCCCGGGACAGCCCTACGAGCAGTACTTC. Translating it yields CASSPGQPYEQYF.